This T cell receptor beta chain was recorded in a study of OX40 agonist ivuxolimab in advanced cancers. About the investigation overall: Ivuxolimab, which targeted the costimulatory receptor OX40 (CD134), was an agonistic, fully human IgG2 monoclonal antibody. Intravenous ivuxolimab was administered to patients every 2 weeks at six dose levels: 0.01, 0.1, 0.3, 1.5, 3 and 10 mg/kg. Of the approximately 50 dose-escalation patients, hepatocellular carcinoma was present in around 19, melanoma in approximately 15, renal cell carcinoma in 9 and head and neck cancer in 9. In the dose-escalation cohort, around 80% of patients were male, and the mean age was approximately 60 years with a range of roughly 20 to 80. Patients were allowed to have had prior anti-PD-1, anti-PD-L1 or anti-CTLA-4 therapy, and more than 30% of the dose-escalation patients had previously received checkpoint inhibitors. Three dose-escalation patients achieved partial responses, one with hepatocellular carcinoma and two with cutaneous melanoma. Peripheral TCRbeta sequencing aimed to test whether ivuxolimab altered TCR sequence diversity and caused clonal T-cell expansion. The paper covers the monotherapy dose-escalation part of the phase I ivuxolimab trial, which included N of about 50 patients. Broader findings and caveats from the paper: Low levels of normalized T-cell clonal expansion were also shown by some nonresponding patients. The antigen specificity of the peripheral T cells that underwent clonal expansion was not determined. In partial responders in the 0.1-3.0 mg/kg groups, normalized peripheral clonal expansion was found to be among the lowest, especially among CD8+ T cells. After ivuxolimab, CD8+ T cells had more expanded clones than CD4+ T cells on average. At doses of 0.1 to 3.0 mg/kg, clonal expansion of both CD4+ and CD8+ blood T cells was observed from baseline to week 6.

CDR1 MNHEY and CDR2 SMNVEV were looked up in the germline V gene (reference sequence). Spanning cysteine to phenylalanine, the CDR3 consists of 17 amino acids. Only the CDR3 DNA is retained, 51 bases long and in frame from the first base. The junction shows trimming of 8 bases on V and 3 bases on J, plus 22 bases between the germline ends. For sequencing of the TCRbeta CDR3 region, genomic DNA was extracted from the sorted cells. The immunoSEQ Assay was used for sequencing of TCRbeta CDR3 regions. In TCRdb, the immuneACCESS table is reduced to in-frame sequences with V and J assigned. These tables do not hold every clone; where another copy was compared, an unresolved V gene accounts for under half, and the others remain unexplained. Within this sample are tens of thousands of clones, with roughly four fifths of them counted one time only. The ten largest make up 20% to 25% of the sample. Note on this clone: The specificity of this receptor is unknown. Within one base of it there is no much larger clone, and no base qualities were kept.

The trial excluded patients who had a history of autoimmune disease or who were on systemic immunosuppression. Peripheral blood for TCR sequencing was collected from all dose cohorts at baseline, on cycle 4 day 1, and on cycle 7 day 1. The samples were drawn from a first-in-human, open-label, multicenter phase I dose-escalation trial of ivuxolimab. Adults with locally advanced or metastatic melanoma, renal cell, hepatocellular, or head and neck squamous cell carcinoma were enrolled in the trial. Before TCR sequencing, CD4+ T cells and CD8+ T cells from peripheral blood were sorted into separate populations.

The sequencing used CD4+ or CD8+ T cells sorted from blood, collected in a trial of the OX40 agonist ivuxolimab. Here the chain combines TRBV27 and TRBJ1-4; a weak D assignment points to TRBD1 (5 bases agree). The receptor comes from an adult with an advanced solid tumor such as melanoma, head and neck, liver or kidney cancer. The DNA reads as follows: TGTGCCAGCGGCCCCCCCGGGACCGCCGACCCTAATGAAAAACTGTTTTTT. Its protein product is CASGPPGTADPNEKLFF.